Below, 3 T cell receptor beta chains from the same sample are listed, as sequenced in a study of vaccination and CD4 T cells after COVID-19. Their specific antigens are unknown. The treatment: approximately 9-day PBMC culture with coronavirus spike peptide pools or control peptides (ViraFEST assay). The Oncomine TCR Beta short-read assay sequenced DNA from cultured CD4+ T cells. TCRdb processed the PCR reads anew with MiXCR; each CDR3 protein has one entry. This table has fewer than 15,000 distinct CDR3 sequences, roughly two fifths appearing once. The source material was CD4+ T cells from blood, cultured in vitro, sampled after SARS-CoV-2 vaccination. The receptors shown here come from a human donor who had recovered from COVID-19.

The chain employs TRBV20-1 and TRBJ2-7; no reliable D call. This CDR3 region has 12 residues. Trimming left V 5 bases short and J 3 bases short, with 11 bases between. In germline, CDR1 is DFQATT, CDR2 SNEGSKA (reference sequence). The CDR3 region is CSAPGRGYEQYF. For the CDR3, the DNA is TGCAGTGCTCCCGGCCGAGGCTACGAGCAGTACTTC.

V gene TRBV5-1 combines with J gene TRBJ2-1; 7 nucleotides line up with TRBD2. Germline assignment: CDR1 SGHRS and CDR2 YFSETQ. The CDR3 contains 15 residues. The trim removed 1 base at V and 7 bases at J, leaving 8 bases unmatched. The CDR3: CASSLSSGTLNEQFF. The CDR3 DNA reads TGCGCCAGCAGCTTGTCGAGCGGGACTTTGAATGAGCAGTTCTTC. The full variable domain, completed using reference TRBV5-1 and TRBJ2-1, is KAGVTQTPRYLIKTRGQQVTLSCSPISGHRSVSWYQQTPGQGLQFLFEYFSETQRNKGNFPGRFSGRQFSNSRSEMNVSTLELGDSALYLCASSLSSGTLNEQFFGPGTRLTVL.

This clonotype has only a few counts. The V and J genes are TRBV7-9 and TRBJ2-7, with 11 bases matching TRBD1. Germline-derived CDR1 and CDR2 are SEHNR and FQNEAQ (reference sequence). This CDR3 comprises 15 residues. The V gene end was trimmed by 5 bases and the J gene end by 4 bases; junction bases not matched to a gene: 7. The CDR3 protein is CASSPRTGGPYEQYF. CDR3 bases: TGTGCCAGCAGCCCTAGGACAGGGGGCCCTTACGAGCAGTACTTC.